These 24 T cell receptor beta chains originate from one sample sequenced in a study of vaccination effects on CD4 cells after COVID-19. Their specific antigens are unknown. Antigen-specific CD4+ T cells were expanded with viral peptide pools in the ViraFEST assay before sequencing. CD4+ T cells were isolated after 10 days of culture. Prior SARS-CoV-2 infection was absent in the vaccine recipients, as shown by negative nucleocapsid antibodies. Method: immunoSEQ multiplex PCR; TCRdb's copy keeps in-frame clones and lacks some. Counted here are 20,000 to 25,000 clones, under 75% occurring once; the ten biggest clones make up more than 9%. The material sequenced was CD4+ T cells from PBMCs cultured with HCoV-NL63 spike peptides, taken before COVID-19 vaccination. These receptors originate from a human donor who received a COVID-19 vaccine.

The chain joins TRBV5-8 to TRBJ1-3, with D perhaps TRBD1 (5 bases). With 9 bases removed from V and 4 bases from J, the gap between germline ends came to 14 bases. Per the germline V gene, CDR1 is SGHTS and CDR2 is YDEGEE. This CDR3 spans 13 amino acids. The DNA for the CDR3 is TGTGCCACAAGCAGGGATACGGGAAACACCATATATTTT. It specifies CATSRDTGNTIYF.

The chain links TRBV2 to TRBJ1-4, with 7 bases identical to TRBD1. This CDR3 comprises 16 residues. With V trimmed by 5 bases and J by 0 bases, 6 bases remained unmatched. Germline CDR1 reads SNHLY; CDR2 reads FYNNEI. DNA for the CDR3: TGTGCCAGCAGTAGGGACAGAGTGGCAACTAATGAAAAACTGTTTTTT. Encoded protein: CASSRDRVATNEKLFF.

The chain joins TRBV19 to TRBJ1-4, with D uncertain. Germline values: CDR1 LNHDA, CDR2 SQIVND (reference sequence). V was trimmed by 5 bases and J by 0 bases, leaving 13 bases between them. The CDR3 length is 16 residues. As DNA, the CDR3 is TGTGCCAGTAGTGAATACACCGTGACAACTAATGAAAAACTGTTTTTT. It codes for CASSEYTVTTNEKLFF.

Here the CDR3 reads CASSRGRGTGELFF. CDR3 bases: TGTGCCAGCAGCCGGGGTCGGGGCACCGGGGAGCTGTTTTTT. J is TRBJ2-2 and V is TRBV3-1 (or the pseudogene TRBV3-2); a possible D gene is TRBD2 (5 bases). CDR3 length: 14 amino acids. Germline V gene data show CDR1 as LGHDT and CDR2 as YNNKEL (reference sequence). V was trimmed by 4 bases and J by 4 bases, leaving 10 bases between them.

The V call is TRBV7-8, the J call TRBJ1-6; D is unclear. This CDR3 comprises 16 residues. In germline, CDR1 is SGHVS, CDR2 FQNEAQ. V was shortened by 5 bases and J by 0 bases, with 11 bases between the two germline ends. The CDR3 coding sequence is TGTGCCAGCAGCCCCCAAGAGAGCTCCTATAATTCACCCCTCCACTTT. It is translated as CASSPQESSYNSPLHF.

This chain uses TRBV5-4 with TRBJ1-1; TRBD1 is a possible D gene (5 bases). The length of the CDR3 is 14 residues. Germline V CDR1 and CDR2: SGHNT, YYREEE (reference sequence). The ends were cut back, 4 bases at V and 1 base at J, with 11 bases in the middle. CDR3 residues: CASSLTVTNTEAFF. The CDR3 DNA follows: TGTGCCAGCAGCCTGACAGTCACGAACACTGAAGCTTTCTTT.

The V gene is TRBV4-1, the J gene TRBJ2-5, with a possible D match to TRBD2 (5 bases). This CDR3 has 14 amino acids. V lost 0 bases and J 4 bases, leaving 9 bases between the germline ends. Germline V CDR1 and CDR2: MGHRA, YSYEKL. The DNA of the CDR3 is TGCGCCAGCAGCCAAGATTCCGGGGTAGAGACCCAGTACTTC. Translating gives CASSQDSGVETQYF.

This clone has only a few counts. The chain couples TRBV2 to TRBJ1-2; weak D call: TRBD1 (6 bases). Trimming stripped 6 bases from V and 6 bases from J, with 14 bases between. This CDR3 is 13 amino acids long. Germline CDR1 is SNHLY and CDR2 is FYNNEI. The CDR3 region has the DNA TGTGCCAGCAGCGGACAGCTGTTGGATGGCTACACCTTC. Amino acids: CASSGQLLDGYTF.

This rearrangement joins TRBV6-2 or TRBV6-3 to TRBJ1-4; D remains unclear. CDR1 and CDR2 (germline): MNHEY, SVGEGT. V was shortened by 4 bases and J by 7 bases, with 16 bases between the two germline ends. CDR3 length equals 15 residues. Here the CDR3 DNA reads TGTGCCAGCAGTTCGAGACGAAGACCGAGTGAAAAACTGTTTTTT. It encodes CASSSRRRPSEKLFF.

The rearrangement links TRBV7-6 to TRBJ1-2; D unresolved. The CDR3 totals 17 residues. Germline lookup yields CDR1 SGHVS and CDR2 FNYEAQ. V was cut by 5 bases and J by 5 bases, with 24 bases left in between. CDR3 region: CASSPRHRFQAPYGYTF. The CDR3 DNA reads as TGTGCCAGCAGCCCCCGACATCGCTTTCAGGCCCCATATGGCTACACCTTC.

The rearrangement links TRBV6-1 to TRBJ2-7, with D possibly matching TRBD2 (6 bases). With 1 base removed from V and 2 bases from J, the gap between germline ends came to 18 bases. This CDR3 region has 17 residues. The germline V gene has CDR1 MNHNS and CDR2 SASEGT. CDR3 protein: CASSEDPGGSPPYEQYF. CDR3 in DNA: TGTGCCAGCAGTGAAGATCCCGGAGGGAGCCCACCCTACGAGCAGTACTTC.

This chain connects TRBV3-1 (or the pseudogene TRBV3-2) to TRBJ1-2; D remains ambiguous. This CDR3 is 13 amino acids long. Between the trimmed V and J ends, which lost 2 bases and 5 bases, there was a span of 9 bases. In germline, CDR1 is LGHDT, CDR2 YNNKEL (reference sequence). This CDR3 reads CASSQSHGYGYTF. DNA of the CDR3: TGTGCCAGCAGCCAATCCCACGGTTATGGCTACACCTTC.

The chain employs TRBV19 and TRBJ1-2; TRBD1 agrees at 8 bases. This CDR3 has 15 residues. CDR1 and CDR2 from the germline V gene are LNHDA and SQIVND (reference sequence). V lost 1 base to trimming and J lost 3 bases; unmatched junction nucleotides: 4. The chain's CDR3 is CASSIGQGAYYGYTF. DNA of the CDR3: TGTGCCAGTAGTATAGGCCAGGGGGCCTACTATGGCTACACCTTC.

The gene calls are TRBV15 and TRBJ1-2; D remains unclear. The CDR3 totals 13 residues. CDR1 is LNHNV and CDR2 is YYDKDF in the germline V gene (reference sequence). The V end was cut by 4 bases, the J end by 0 bases, with 6 bases between. The CDR3 sequence is CATSIGTNYGYTF. The CDR3 DNA is TGTGCCACCAGCATTGGGACTAACTATGGCTACACCTTC.

The J gene is TRBJ1-2, the V gene TRBV7-9, with TRBD1 as a possible D gene (6 bases). The length of the CDR3 is 11 residues. V was cut by 8 bases and J by 2 bases, with 6 bases left in between. Looked up from germline, CDR1 is SEHNR and CDR2 is FQNEAQ (reference sequence). CDR3 in amino acids: CASGTNYGYTF. In DNA form, the CDR3 reads TGTGCCAGCGGGACAAACTATGGCTACACCTTC. The full variable domain, with the rest looked up from reference TRBV7-9 and TRBJ1-2, is DTGVSQNPRHKITKRGQNVTFRCDPISEHNRLYWYRQTLGQGPEFLTYFQNEAQLEKSRLLSDRFSAERPKGSFSTLEIQRTEQGDSAMYLCASGTNYGYTFGSGTRLTVV.

Only a few counts were recorded for this clone. The chain carries TRBV2 and TRBJ2-2, with D possibly TRBD2 on 5 matching bases. V was trimmed by 5 bases and J by 5 bases, leaving 9 bases between them. CDR3 length: 13 residues. Germline V gene lookup returns CDR1 SNHLY and CDR2 FYNNEI. The CDR3: CASSTRTTGELFF. The CDR3 DNA reads as TGTGCCAGCAGTACTAGAACTACCGGGGAGCTGTTTTTT.

This clone was recorded only once. This chain connects TRBV5-6 to TRBJ1-4; D is unclear. Germline V CDR1 and CDR2: SGHDT, YYEEEE. V shed 4 bases and J shed 7 bases, with 20 bases lying between them. The length of the CDR3 is 16 residues. CDR3 region: CASSRYNGPRGEKLFF. The CDR3 DNA reads as TGTGCCAGCAGCCGGTATAACGGGCCTCGGGGTGAAAAACTGTTTTTT.

The chain is built from TRBV15 and TRBJ2-3; D might be TRBD2 (5 bases). Germline V CDR1 and CDR2: LNHNV, YYDKDF (reference sequence). The ends were cut back, 2 bases at V and 3 bases at J, with 18 bases in the middle. This CDR3 comprises 17 residues. The CDR3 DNA sequence: TGTGCCACCAGCAGACGCCGCCTCGGAGGTTTAACAGATACGCAGTATTTT. This gives the protein CATSRRRLGGLTDTQYF.

This clone was detected only a few times. The V and J genes are TRBV7-9 and TRBJ1-6; TRBD1 might be the D (6 bases). Trimming took 11 bases from V and 5 from J, leaving 19 bases between them. The V gene's germline CDR1 is SEHNR and CDR2 FQNEAQ (reference sequence). This CDR3 is 15 amino acids long. CDR3 DNA: TGTGCCCCCCCGCCAGGGGCTAAACATAATTCACCCCTCCACTTT. Amino acids: CAPPPGAKHNSPLHF.

This clone occurred a few times. The genes are TRBV6-4 and TRBJ1-1; D may be TRBD1 (6 bases). The germline gives CDR1 MRHNA, CDR2 SNTAGT. The ends were cut back, 0 bases at V and 5 bases at J, with 10 bases in the middle. This CDR3 contains 14 residues. CDR3 loop: CASSDSNRATEAFF. CDR3 bases: TGTGCCAGCAGTGACTCGAACAGGGCGACTGAAGCTTTCTTT.

This chain joins TRBV5-4 and TRBJ2-3; D call uncertain. Germline V lookup: CDR1 SGHNT, CDR2 YYREEE (reference sequence). This CDR3 region has 14 residues. Trimming removed 5 bases from V and 0 bases from J, with 10 bases in between. The CDR3 DNA is TGTGCCAGCAGTACCTTTTTTAGCACAGATACGCAGTATTTT. Translated: CASSTFFSTDTQYF.

The chain is built from TRBV4-1 and TRBJ1-3; 10 bases are a match to TRBD1. The germline V gene encodes CDR1 MGHRA and CDR2 YSYEKL. The CDR3 is made up of 16 amino acids. The trim removed 2 bases at V and 4 bases at J, leaving 5 bases unmatched. Here the CDR3 DNA reads TGCGCCAGCAGCCAAATGGGGACAGGGGCCGGAAACACCATATATTTT. Translated: CASSQMGTGAGNTIYF.

This chain links TRBV30 with TRBJ1-2; D not resolved. The germline V gene has CDR1 GTSNPN and CDR2 SVGIG (reference sequence). The CDR3 runs 12 residues. Trimming took 0 bases from V and 7 from J, leaving 9 bases between them. CDR3 nucleotide sequence: TGTGCCTGGAGTGTACATGGGCTTGGCTACACCTTC. Encoded protein: CAWSVHGLGYTF.

This rearrangement joins TRBV2 to TRBJ2-1; a weak D match, TRBD1 (5 bases). CDR1 and CDR2 (germline): SNHLY, FYNNEI. V gave up 1 base and J gave up 7 bases, with 8 bases separating them. The CDR3 loop spans 13 amino acids. CDR3: CASSEEAGNEQFF. As DNA, the CDR3 is TGTGCCAGCAGTGAAGAGGCAGGGAATGAGCAGTTCTTC.